The 8 T cell receptor beta chains below were found in one sample sequenced in a study of cytomegalovirus exposure and HLA in healthy donors. The PCR employed 60 Vbeta primers together with 13 Jbeta primers. Profiling relied on immunoSEQ multiplex PCR, and the TCRdb table lists in-frame clones only, not all of them. The repertoire has about 130,000 clones, just under 80% of them found once; the top ten carry around 1.8%. Sequencing was carried out using PBMCs. The receptors come from a woman aged 40-49 years in good health and CMV-seronegative.

This chain links TRBV6-5 with TRBJ2-4, with D possibly TRBD2 on 6 matching bases. CDR1 and CDR2 (germline): MNHEY, SVGAGI. Trimming took off 8 bases at V and 6 bases at J, with 17 bases between the two ends. CDR3 length: 14 amino acids. CDR3 DNA: TGTGCCAGCTCTTTCTCGGGGGAGGCAAACATTCAGTACTTC. Protein sequence: CASSFSGEANIQYF.

The chain joins TRBV4-2 to TRBJ2-5; 15 nucleotides line up with TRBD2. This CDR3 is 18 amino acids long. CDR1 and CDR2 from the germline V gene are LGHNA and YNFKEQ. J lost 5 bases, V lost 4 bases, and 11 bases had no gene match. For the CDR3, the DNA is TGTGCCAGCAGCCCTCGGACTAGCGGGGGGGCCGTTCCGGAGACCCAGTACTTC. Encoded protein: CASSPRTSGGAVPETQYF.

The gene calls are TRBV28 and TRBJ1-2, with a weak D call TRBD1 (5 bases). V shed 7 bases and J shed 1 base, with 19 bases lying between them. The CDR3 runs 16 residues. CDR1 is MDHEN, CDR2 SYDVKM, per germline. Here the CDR3 DNA reads TGTGCCAGCACGGGGGAGAGGAGGGACCGTAACTATGGCTACACCTTC. Translation: CASTGERRDRNYGYTF.

The V and J genes are TRBV19 and TRBJ2-1, with 12 nucleotides matching TRBD2. V gave up 3 bases and J gave up 6 bases; unmatched junction bases: 3. This CDR3 spans 15 amino acids. Germline assignment: CDR1 LNHDA and CDR2 SQIVND (reference sequence). The CDR3 nucleotides are TGTGCCAGTAGTATGGGGACTAGCGGGTTCAATGAGCAGTTCTTC. Its protein product is CASSMGTSGFNEQFF.

In this sample, this clone turned up once. The chain has TRBV28 and TRBJ2-3; 10 bases are a match to TRBD1. The CDR3 length is 18 residues. CDR1 MDHEN and CDR2 SYDVKM come from the germline V gene. V was pared by 2 bases and J by 5 bases, with 13 bases of the junction left unmatched. The CDR3 DNA follows: TGTGCCAGCAGTTTACCCTCACCTGGGACAGGGGAAGGAGATACGCAGTATTTT. This codes for CASSLPSPGTGEGDTQYF.

The J gene is TRBJ2-3, the V gene TRBV6-1; 10 bases are a match to TRBD2. CDR3 length equals 13 residues. Trimming cost V 8 bases and J 4 bases; bases outside gene matches: 3. Germline values: CDR1 MNHNS, CDR2 SASEGT. CDR3 residues: CASLAGVADTQYF. The DNA of the CDR3 is TGTGCCAGCCTAGCGGGAGTCGCAGATACGCAGTATTTT.

V and J are TRBV7-9 and TRBJ1-4, with a tentative D call TRBD1 (5 bases). Germline V lookup: CDR1 SEHNR, CDR2 FQNEAQ (reference sequence). The CDR3 sequence is 14 residues long. The V gene lost 5 bases and the J gene lost 4 bases, with 11 bases spanning the gap. CDR3 sequence reads: CASSTGAVNEKLFF. The CDR3 DNA reads TGTGCCAGCAGCACAGGCGCAGTTAATGAAAAACTGTTTTTT.

The chain uses TRBV18 and TRBJ2-1; TRBD2 aligns across 14 bases. This CDR3 has 16 amino acids. J lost 7 bases, V lost 0 bases, and 2 bases had no gene match. Germline V CDR1 and CDR2: KGHSH, LQKENI. Here the CDR3 reads CASSPPGTSGSNEQFF. DNA for the CDR3: TGTGCCAGCTCACCACCAGGGACTAGCGGGAGTAATGAGCAGTTCTTC.